This T cell receptor beta chain was identified during a study of control samples from healthy donors and cancer patients. The germline V gene encodes CDR1 SGHTA and CDR2 FQGNSA. Deletions cut 3 bases from V and 0 bases from J, with 0 bases between. This CDR3 comprises 12 residues. Libraries were prepared by immunoSEQ multiplex PCR; TCRdb keeps only in-frame clonotypes and omits some of them. The repertoire consists of 350,000 to 450,000 clones, with about nine tenths occurring once and the leading ten covering 5% to 8%. This TCR derives from a man between 35 and 55 years old with head and neck cancer. The sequenced sample was PBMCs. V and J are TRBV7-2 and TRBJ2-1; D gene unclear. The CDR3 region is CASSFSYNEQFF. CDR3 DNA: TGTGCCAGCAGCTTCTCCTACAATGAGCAGTTCTTC. Full variable domain (outside the CDR3, taken from reference TRBV7-2 and TRBJ2-1): GAGVSQSPSNKVTEKGKDVELRCDPISGHTALYWYRQSLGQGLEFLIYFQGNSAPDKSGLPSDRFSAERTGGSVSTLTIQRTQQEDSAVYLCASSFSYNEQFFGPGTRLTVL.